The 22 T cell receptor beta chains below were found in one sample sequenced in a study of T-cell memory formation after mild COVID-19. From the 5' RACE reads, TCRdb called clonotypes with MiXCR, one entry per CDR3 protein. The sample has 350,000 to 450,000 distinct CDR3 sequences, roughly 20% seen once. The specimen was PBMCs or a T cell subset sorted from them (not recorded which). The receptors shown here come from an adult woman who had mild COVID-19 (a few samples of this study predate the infection). Cell type and time point are not known.

The chain joins TRBV6-2 or TRBV6-3 to TRBJ2-1, with D perhaps TRBD2 (6 bases). Trimming took 2 bases from V and 6 from J, leaving 20 bases between them. The length of the CDR3 is 17 residues. CDR1 is MNHEY, CDR2 SVGEGT, per germline. The CDR3 DNA sequence: TGTGCCAGCAGTTACCTGAGAGCGGGTTCTGGGATCAATGAGCAGTTCTTC. Encoded protein: CASSYLRAGSGINEQFF.

This clonotype was seen many times. The chain uses TRBV12-3 or TRBV12-4 and TRBJ1-6; D might be TRBD1 (6 bases). Trimming cost V 5 bases and J 8 bases, with 10 bases left between them. The CDR3 extends over 13 amino acids. CDR3 coding DNA: TGTGCCAGCAGTCCGGACAGAGATTCACCCCTCCACTTT. Translating it yields CASSPDRDSPLHF.

This clonotype was counted a few times. This chain connects TRBV20-1 to TRBJ2-1, with D tentatively TRBD2 (5 bases). Germline V gives CDR1 DFQATT, CDR2 SNEGSKA (reference sequence). The CDR3 length is 13 residues. Trimming took off 7 bases at V and 7 bases at J, with 17 bases between the two ends. The CDR3 DNA sequence: TGCAGTGGCCGGGGAGACATTTATAATGAGCAGTTCTTC. Translation: CSGRGDIYNEQFF.

This clonotype showed up just a few times. The chain links TRBV20-1 to TRBJ1-5, with D tentatively TRBD1 (6 bases). Trimming took off 6 bases at V and 3 bases at J, with 18 bases between the two ends. The CDR3 loop spans 15 amino acids. Germline values: CDR1 DFQATT, CDR2 SNEGSKA (reference sequence). Here the CDR3 DNA reads TGCAGTGCACTTTCTTCCGACAGGTACAATCAGCCCCAGCATTTT. Translating it yields CSALSSDRYNQPQHF.

This clonotype was found a few times. The chain joins TRBV7-9 to TRBJ2-1; TRBD2 matches at 10 bases. V lost 4 bases to trimming and J lost 8 bases; unmatched junction nucleotides: 11. Germline V lookup: CDR1 SEHNR, CDR2 FQNEAQ (reference sequence). The CDR3 sequence is 16 residues long. The chain's CDR3 is CASSSNPAGGLDEQFF. Here the CDR3 DNA reads TGTGCCAGCAGCTCAAATCCAGCGGGGGGGCTGGATGAGCAGTTCTTC.

This clonotype has more than one count but fewer than ten. The chain's CDR3 is CASFGENSPLHF. DNA of the CDR3: TGTGCCAGCTTCGGTGAAAATTCACCCCTCCACTTT. V usage is TRBV7-9 and J usage is TRBJ1-6; D gene ambiguous. From germline, CDR1 is SEHNR and CDR2 FQNEAQ (reference sequence). V lost 8 bases and J lost 7, with 9 bases in between. The CDR3 loop spans 12 amino acids.

The chain is built from TRBV27 and TRBJ1-5, with TRBD1 matching 7 bases. V gave up 6 bases and J gave up 1 base; unmatched junction bases: 9. Germline assignment: CDR1 MNHEY and CDR2 SMNVEV (reference sequence). This CDR3 contains 16 residues. DNA of the CDR3: TGTGCCAGCAGCCTACAGGGGAGGGGGAGCAATCAGCCCCAGCATTTT. It is translated as CASSLQGRGSNQPQHF.

This clonotype was observed a handful of times. The V gene is TRBV7-9, the J gene TRBJ1-2; D gene unclear. The CDR3 length is 13 residues. Trimming stripped 3 bases from V and 4 bases from J, with 9 bases between. The V gene's germline CDR1 is SEHNR and CDR2 FQNEAQ (reference sequence). For the CDR3, the DNA is TGTGCCAGCAGCTTGGACGCAACCTATGGCTACACCTTC. As protein: CASSLDATYGYTF.

J is TRBJ2-3 and V is TRBV7-2; 8 nucleotides agree with TRBD2. This CDR3 region has 14 residues. The V segment lost 5 bases and the J segment 5 bases; nucleotides outside the gene matches: 6. CDR1 is SGHTA, CDR2 FQGNSA, per germline. The CDR3 DNA reads as TGTGCCAGCAGCCCGACTAGCGAAGGAGATACGCAGTATTTT. Amino acid sequence: CASSPTSEGDTQYF.

This clonotype turned up a few times. The V and J genes are TRBV7-9 and TRBJ2-1; no firm D call. The CDR3 is made up of 14 amino acids. The V end lost 3 bases, the J end lost 10 bases, and 16 bases lay between the germline ends. CDR1 and CDR2 from the germline V gene are SEHNR and FQNEAQ (reference sequence). CDR3: CASSFPRQHWEQFF. The CDR3 DNA follows: TGTGCCAGCAGCTTCCCCCGGCAACACTGGGAGCAGTTCTTC.

The chain recombines TRBV10-3 with TRBJ2-7, with 8 bases matching TRBD1. The V segment lost 3 bases and the J segment 2 bases; nucleotides outside the gene matches: 6. CDR1 and CDR2 (germline): ENHRY, SYGVKD. This CDR3 is 15 amino acids long. In nucleotides, the CDR3 is TGTGCCATCAGTGATAAGCGGACAGGGACCTACGAGCAGTACTTC. Its translation is CAISDKRTGTYEQYF.

The rearrangement links TRBV27 to TRBJ2-7; the D gene is possibly TRBD1 (6 bases). The ends were cut back, 5 bases at V and 3 bases at J, with 11 bases in the middle. CDR1 is MNHEY and CDR2 is SMNVEV in the germline V gene (reference sequence). The CDR3 spans 13 residues. CDR3 DNA sequence: TGTGCCAGCAGTGACCGCAGGGGCTACGAGCAGTACTTC. Its protein product is CASSDRRGYEQYF.

The chain links TRBV7-8 to TRBJ2-7, with 9 nucleotides matching TRBD1. Trimming at V came to 5 bases and at J to 4 bases, leaving 9 bases not matched to a gene. In germline, CDR1 is SGHVS, CDR2 FQNEAQ. This CDR3 has 15 residues. DNA for the CDR3: TGTGCCAGCAGCCCACTGGACAGGGGAGGATACGAGCAGTACTTC. Its translation: CASSPLDRGGYEQYF.

The chain joins TRBV25-1 to TRBJ1-2, with 8 bases matching TRBD1. There are 15 residues in the CDR3. Looked up from germline, CDR1 is MGHDK and CDR2 is SYGVNS. J was trimmed by 2 bases and V by 4 bases; bases with no gene match: 6. Here the CDR3 DNA reads TGTGCCAGCAGTGCTCCCAGGGGGCGAAACTATGGCTACACCTTC. Protein: CASSAPRGRNYGYTF.

This clonotype was picked up a small number of times. The chain has TRBV27 and TRBJ2-7, with 12 nucleotides matching TRBD2. This CDR3 has 15 amino acids. Trimming at V came to 5 bases and at J to 4 bases, leaving 6 bases not matched to a gene. Germline assignment: CDR1 MNHEY and CDR2 SMNVEV (reference sequence). The CDR3 sequence: CASSPSGGAWYEQYF. CDR3 nucleotide sequence: TGTGCCAGCAGTCCTAGCGGGGGGGCCTGGTACGAGCAGTACTTC.

The chain recombines TRBV7-3 with TRBJ2-1, with 14 bases that match TRBD2. This CDR3 has 16 amino acids. Per germline, CDR1 SGHTA and CDR2 FQGTGA. The V and J ends lost 6 bases and 4 bases, in that order; junction bases with no gene match: 5. The CDR3 is CASSGGTSGGYNEQFF. The CDR3 DNA is TGTGCCAGCAGTGGAGGGACTAGCGGGGGTTACAATGAGCAGTTCTTC.

This clonotype occurred a few times. The chain is built from TRBV12-3 or TRBV12-4 and TRBJ1-4; a possible D gene is TRBD1 (5 bases). V was clipped by 2 bases and J by 4 bases, with 11 bases between them. CDR3 size: 15 residues. CDR3: CASSLTGRLNEKLFF. The DNA for the CDR3 is TGTGCCAGCAGTTTAACAGGCAGACTTAATGAAAAACTGTTTTTT.

In its sample, this clonotype was seen a few times. The chain carries TRBV7-6 and TRBJ2-7, with D tentatively TRBD2 (7 bases). Germline V CDR1 and CDR2: SGHVS, FNYEAQ. The CDR3 runs to 13 residues. Between the trimmed V and J ends, which lost 4 bases and 5 bases, there was a span of 12 bases. CDR3 nucleotide sequence: TGTGCCAGCAGCTCCGTCGGGGGGCACGAGCAGTACTTC. Its protein product is CASSSVGGHEQYF.

The sample holds a few counts of this clonotype. V usage is TRBV6-5 and J usage is TRBJ1-2; maybe TRBD1 (5 bases). V shed 4 bases and J shed 4 bases, with 19 bases lying between them. The CDR3 runs 16 residues. Germline V gives CDR1 MNHEY, CDR2 SVGAGI. DNA for the CDR3: TGTGCCAGCAGTTCGGTTCACGGCCGGGGGGGCTATGGCTACACCTTC. It translates to CASSSVHGRGGYGYTF.

This clonotype was recorded at least ten times. The chain employs TRBV7-8 and TRBJ2-1; TRBD2 matches at 11 bases. The CDR3 spans 15 residues. Germline assignment: CDR1 SGHVS and CDR2 FQNEAQ. The V gene end was trimmed by 4 bases and the J gene end by 3 bases; junction bases not matched to a gene: 2. The CDR3 reads CASSSSGGLYNEQFF. CDR3 nucleotides: TGTGCCAGCAGCTCTAGCGGGGGGCTCTACAATGAGCAGTTCTTC. The variable domain in full, completed from reference TRBV7-8 and TRBJ2-1, reads GAGVSQSPRYKVAKRGQDVALRCDPISGHVSLFWYQQALGQGPEFLTYFQNEAQLDKSGLPSDRFFAERPEGSVSTLKIQRTQQEDSAVYLCASSSSGGLYNEQFFGPGTRLTVL.

The chain recombines TRBV11-2 with TRBJ2-5; TRBD1 agrees at 9 bases. This CDR3 contains 15 residues. The ends lost 2 bases at V and 2 bases at J; junction bases unmatched: 3. Germline V CDR1 and CDR2: SGHAT, FQNNGV. The CDR3 protein is CASSLNRGRQETQYF. In DNA, the CDR3 is TGTGCCAGCAGCTTAAACAGGGGGCGGCAAGAGACCCAGTACTTC.

The V and J genes are TRBV4-1 and TRBJ2-7, with unresolved D. The length of the CDR3 is 13 residues. Germline CDR1 reads MGHRA; CDR2 reads YSYEKL. V lost 1 base to trimming and J lost 2 bases, with 6 bases between them. The chain's CDR3 is CASSQAGPYEQYF. CDR3 DNA sequence: TGCGCCAGCAGCCAAGCCGGCCCCTACGAGCAGTACTTC.